This passage covers 7 T cell receptor beta chains from one sample sequenced in a study of blood T cell repertoires in COVID-19. Clones were sequenced by immunoSEQ multiplex PCR, and TCRdb holds only the in-frame ones, with some missing. The data contain around 280,000 clones, approximately 86% of them singletons. Sequencing input: peripheral blood. These receptors were obtained from a man between 65 and 85 years old with acute or convalescent COVID-19.

V gene TRBV28 combines with J gene TRBJ2-7, with 8 bases identical to TRBD2. Germline V lookup: CDR1 MDHEN, CDR2 SYDVKM. With V trimmed by 6 bases and J by 4 bases, 8 bases remained unmatched. This CDR3 contains 14 residues. The CDR3 DNA reads TGTGCCAGCAGCTTAAGCGGGAGAGGTTACGAGCAGTACTTC. It yields the protein CASSLSGRGYEQYF. Together with reference TRBV28 and TRBJ2-7, the CDR3 gives the full variable domain: DVKVTQSSRYLVKRTGEKVFLECVQDMDHENMFWYRQDPGLGLRLIYFSYDVKMKEKGDIPEGYSVSREKKERFSLILESASTNQTSMYLCASSLSGRGYEQYFGPGTRLTVT.

The chain uses TRBV6-2 or TRBV6-3 and TRBJ2-7, with TRBD2 as a possible D gene (6 bases). V lost 2 bases to trimming and J lost 2 bases, with 13 bases between them. CDR1 is MNHEY and CDR2 is SVGEGT in the germline V gene. This CDR3 is 15 amino acids long. The CDR3 nucleotides read TGTGCCAGCAGTTACCCGGCGGGACCCCCCTACGAGCAGTACTTC. Protein product: CASSYPAGPPYEQYF.

V is TRBV7-2 and J is TRBJ2-5; 7 bases fit TRBD2. V lost 1 base and J lost 12; bases outside the gene matches: 5. The CDR3 extends over 12 amino acids. Germline CDR1 is SGHTA and CDR2 is FQGNSA. The CDR3: CASSLEAGGEYF. CDR3 in DNA: TGTGCCAGCAGCTTAGAGGCTGGGGGGGAGTACTTC.

The V call is TRBV6-2 or TRBV6-3, the J call TRBJ2-3; the match to TRBD2 covers 13 bases. This CDR3 spans 19 amino acids. The V gene's germline CDR1 is MNHEY and CDR2 SVGEGT. V was clipped by 6 bases and J by 2 bases; unmatched bases: 14. The CDR3, as DNA: TGTGCCAGCAGCCCCTACCACCCAGGACTAGCGGGAGTCACAGATACGCAGTATTTT. This translates into CASSPYHPGLAGVTDTQYF.

This sequence joins TRBV30 and TRBJ1-6, with D hard to call. The V end was cut by 3 bases, the J end by 8 bases, with 8 bases between. The germline V gene has CDR1 GTSNPN and CDR2 SVGIG (reference sequence). The CDR3 covers 12 residues. DNA of the CDR3: TGTGCCTGGAGCCCGCCGGATTCACCCCTCCACTTT. Its protein is CAWSPPDSPLHF.

The J gene is TRBJ2-1, the V gene TRBV19, with D tentatively TRBD2 (6 bases). CDR1 and CDR2 (germline): LNHDA, SQIVND (reference sequence). The CDR3 runs to 14 residues. V dropped 0 bases and J dropped 4 bases, with 7 bases sitting between them. The chain's CDR3 is CASSIEAGYNEQFF. CDR3 DNA sequence: TGTGCCAGTAGTATAGAGGCGGGATACAATGAGCAGTTCTTC.

This clone came up a few times. The gene calls are TRBV18 and TRBJ2-3; tentatively, D is TRBD1 (5 bases). The CDR3 runs 16 residues. V was pared by 3 bases and J by 2 bases, with 15 bases between. Germline V gene lookup returns CDR1 KGHSH and CDR2 LQKENI. DNA for the CDR3: TGTGCCAGCTCACCCCAGGGCCAAGTCCTCACAGATACGCAGTATTTT. This codes for CASSPQGQVLTDTQYF.